Below, 27 T cell receptor beta chains from the same sample are listed, as sequenced in a study of graft-versus-host responses after intestinal transplantation. Measured with immunoSEQ multiplex PCR; TCRdb has only the in-frame clones, and not every one. The repertoire has over 75,000 clones, around 88% of them found once; the top ten carry 1.4%. The sample consisted of PBMCs, taken 255 days after intestinal transplant. Receptor source: a human patient who received an intestinal transplant, so some T cells may come from the graft donor.

The rearrangement uses TRBV2 and TRBJ2-2; D is perhaps TRBD2 (5 bases). The CDR3 totals 19 residues. The V gene lost 6 bases and the J gene lost 1 base, with 24 bases spanning the gap. From germline, CDR1 is SNHLY and CDR2 FYNNEI. Written as DNA, the CDR3 is TGTGCCAGCAGCCAAGGATTCAGGTTTAGCGTTTGGAACACCGGGGAGCTGTTTTTT. Translated: CASSQGFRFSVWNTGELFF.

The chain has TRBV7-8 and TRBJ2-3, with TRBD2 identical over 12 bases. Germline V gene sequence: CDR1 SGHVS, CDR2 FQNEAQ. The V segment lost 4 bases and the J segment 1 base; nucleotides outside the gene matches: 12. This CDR3 spans 19 amino acids. The CDR3 sequence: CASSSGLAGTPGGTDTQYF. The CDR3 region has the DNA TGTGCCAGCAGCTCCGGACTAGCGGGGACTCCAGGAGGCACAGATACGCAGTATTTT.

V gene TRBV6-1 combines with J gene TRBJ2-7; D uncertain. V lost 8 bases, J lost 4 bases, and 12 bases lay in between. The CDR3 is made up of 12 amino acids. Germline V lookup: CDR1 MNHNS, CDR2 SASEGT. CDR3 nucleotides: TGTGCCAGCGAAACAACGCAATACGAGCAGTACGTC. As protein: CASETTQYEQYV.

This chain joins TRBV6-5 and TRBJ1-6, with 7 bases lining up with TRBD1. The ends lost 4 bases at V and 9 bases at J; junction bases unmatched: 3. CDR1 and CDR2 (germline): MNHEY, SVGAGI. The CDR3 consists of 13 residues. The CDR3, as DNA: TGTGCCAGCAGTTCAGGGGGGAGTTCACCCCTCCACTTT. This encodes CASSSGGSSPLHF.

This clone was observed once. This chain uses TRBV6-1 with TRBJ2-1, with no clear D. The CDR3 has 14 amino acids. Deletions cut 2 bases from V and 5 bases from J, with 10 bases between. Per the germline V gene, CDR1 is MNHNS and CDR2 is SASEGT. The DNA for the CDR3 is TGTGCCAGCAGTGAAATCAGGCGCGACAATGAGCAGTTCTTC. Translation: CASSEIRRDNEQFF.

This clone was counted a few times. The rearrangement joins TRBV6-6 to TRBJ2-7; D perhaps matches TRBD2 (5 bases). The CDR3 contains 16 residues. CDR1 is MNHNY, CDR2 SVGAGI, per germline (reference sequence). V dropped 2 bases and J dropped 0 bases, with 14 bases sitting between them. The CDR3 sequence is CASSYEGFPNSYEQYF. The CDR3 DNA is TGTGCCAGCAGTTACGAGGGCTTCCCAAACTCCTACGAGCAGTACTTC.

V is TRBV7-3 and J is TRBJ1-3; D gene unclear. With 3 bases removed from V and 4 bases from J, the gap between germline ends came to 7 bases. This CDR3 has 13 amino acids. The germline V gene encodes CDR1 SGHTA and CDR2 FQGTGA. The CDR3 nucleotides are TGTGCCAGCAGCTTCCGGCCCGGAAACACCATATATTTT. It specifies CASSFRPGNTIYF.

The rearrangement uses TRBV15 and TRBJ2-7; D is unclear. CDR3 length: 12 residues. The germline CDR1 and CDR2 sequences are LNHNV and YYDKDF (reference sequence). V dropped 1 base and J dropped 3 bases, with 4 bases sitting between them. The CDR3: CATSRGDYEQYF. DNA for the CDR3: TGTGCCACCAGCAGAGGGGACTACGAGCAGTACTTC.

The rearrangement uses TRBV5-1 and TRBJ2-3; no clear D. Trimming removed 0 bases from V and 2 bases from J, with 7 bases in between. CDR3 size: 14 residues. Germline CDR1 reads SGHRS; CDR2 reads YFSETQ. The CDR3 DNA reads TGCGCCAGCAGCTTGGAAGTGTCCACAGATACGCAGTATTTT. It yields the protein CASSLEVSTDTQYF.

This sequence joins TRBV6-5 and TRBJ1-1; D not certain. V lost 4 bases to trimming and J lost 5 bases, with 11 bases between them. CDR3 length equals 13 residues. Germline V gene lookup returns CDR1 MNHEY and CDR2 SVGAGI. CDR3 sequence reads: CASSWHIRTEAFF. The CDR3 coding sequence is TGTGCCAGCAGTTGGCACATAAGAACTGAAGCTTTCTTT.

The chain joins TRBV5-4 to TRBJ1-2, with 9 bases that match TRBD1. V was clipped by 2 bases and J by 8 bases; unmatched bases: 16. This CDR3 has 17 residues. Germline CDR1 SGHNT, CDR2 YYREEE (reference sequence). The CDR3 nucleotides are TGTGCCAGCAGCTTTTTTTACCCGTACCGGGGACAGGGAGGCTACACCTTC. Protein product: CASSFFYPYRGQGGYTF.

This clone has just one count. CDR3 bases: TGCGCCAGCAGCTTGGGGGACAGGGAGGGCGAGACCCAGTACTTC. It specifies CASSLGDREGETQYF. The chain combines TRBV5-1 with TRBJ2-5; 9 nucleotides agree with TRBD1. CDR1 SGHRS and CDR2 YFSETQ come from the germline V gene. With 0 bases clipped from V and 5 bases from J, the junction kept 5 bases outside the gene matches. This CDR3 spans 15 amino acids.

This clone was observed a single time. The chain is built from TRBV6-1 and TRBJ2-2; D might be TRBD1 (6 bases). CDR3 size: 17 residues. Germline lookup yields CDR1 MNHNS and CDR2 SASEGT. Trimming stripped 4 bases from V and 0 bases from J, with 15 bases between. CDR3 nucleotide sequence: TGTGCCAGCAGTGGTATCCCGGGACACCCGAACACCGGGGAGCTGTTTTTT. It codes for CASSGIPGHPNTGELFF.

The rearrangement links TRBV29-1 to TRBJ1-6, with 9 bases matching TRBD1. The CDR3 is 15 amino acids. V dropped 7 bases and J dropped 9; count of bases not matched to a gene: 13. Germline V lookup: CDR1 SQVTM, CDR2 ANQGSEA. As DNA, the CDR3 is TGCAGCGCTAGGACAGGGGACGTCGGGGCTTCACCCCTCCACTTT. Its translation is CSARTGDVGASPLHF.

V usage is TRBV9 and J usage is TRBJ1-1; D not resolved. This CDR3 spans 13 amino acids. CDR1 is SGDLS, CDR2 YYNGEE, per germline. With 1 base removed from V and 4 bases from J, the gap between germline ends came to 8 bases. This CDR3 reads CASSVMSGTEAFF. CDR3 sequence (DNA): TGTGCCAGCAGCGTAATGTCAGGCACTGAAGCTTTCTTT.

The chain is built from TRBV18 and TRBJ1-5; the D gene is possibly TRBD1 (5 bases). The germline V and J ends were trimmed by 8 bases and 1 base, with 9 bases remaining between them. CDR3 size: 13 residues. CDR1 KGHSH and CDR2 LQKENI come from the germline V gene. The CDR3 DNA follows: TGTGCCAGCGCCGGGGGAAGCAATCAGCCCCAGCATTTT. As protein: CASAGGSNQPQHF.

J is TRBJ2-3 and V is TRBV6-1; no definite D call. CDR3 length equals 13 residues. Trimming removed 8 bases at V and 5 bases at J, with 14 bases between. CDR1 is MNHNS, CDR2 SASEGT, per germline. In DNA, the CDR3 is TGTGCCAGCTGGTTGTCAGGTGGAGATACGCAGTATTTT. Translation: CASWLSGGDTQYF.

The V and J genes are TRBV4-2 and TRBJ2-6; possibly TRBD2 for D (5 bases). Between the trimmed V and J ends, which lost 0 bases and 2 bases, there was a span of 8 bases. CDR3 length: 16 residues. Germline V gene sequence: CDR1 LGHNA, CDR2 YNFKEQ. The CDR3 region is CASSQDIGAGANVLTF. For the CDR3, the DNA is TGTGCCAGCAGCCAAGATATCGGGGCTGGGGCCAACGTCCTGACTTTC.

The V gene is TRBV10-1, the J gene TRBJ1-5, with D tentatively TRBD1 (5 bases). Deletions cut 6 bases from V and 9 bases from J, with 15 bases between. CDR1 and CDR2 from the germline V gene are WNHNN and SYGVQD (reference sequence). CDR3 length: 13 amino acids. The DNA for the CDR3 is TGCGCCAGCAGCACAGGTCCGTCCGGGCCCCAGCATTTT. It translates to CASSTGPSGPQHF.

CDR3 coding DNA: TGTGCCAGCAGCTTTGACAGATCTTATGGCTACACCTTC. It encodes CASSFDRSYGYTF. The J gene is TRBJ1-2, the V gene TRBV7-9; tentative D call: TRBD1 (5 bases). Germline V gene sequence: CDR1 SEHNR, CDR2 FQNEAQ (reference sequence). The CDR3 covers 13 residues. V lost 3 bases and J lost 5, with 10 bases in between.

The gene calls are TRBV13 and TRBJ1-1, with D maybe TRBD1 (5 bases). The CDR3 is 13 amino acids. Trimming cost V 4 bases and J 11 bases, with 17 bases left between them. Germline V gives CDR1 PRHDT, CDR2 FYEKMQ (reference sequence). This CDR3 reads CASSWSRASRAFF. CDR3 in DNA: TGTGCCAGCAGCTGGAGCAGGGCTTCGAGGGCTTTCTTT.

The chain employs TRBV6-6 and TRBJ2-1, with 9 bases lining up with TRBD2. The germline CDR1 and CDR2 sequences are MNHNY and SVGAGI (reference sequence). The CDR3 loop spans 15 amino acids. The V gene end was trimmed by 2 bases and the J gene end by 9 bases; junction bases not matched to a gene: 8. CDR3: CASSYETSGRGEQFF. DNA of the CDR3: TGTGCCAGCAGTTACGAGACTAGCGGCCGGGGTGAGCAGTTCTTC.

The chain links TRBV4-3 to TRBJ1-1; D not resolved. V lost 0 bases and J 7 bases, leaving 15 bases between the germline ends. This CDR3 has 15 amino acids. Germline V lookup: CDR1 LGHNA, CDR2 YSLEER. The CDR3 bases are TGCGCCAGCAGCCAAGATCTTGACCAGAGTTATGAAGCTTTCTTT. Residues: CASSQDLDQSYEAFF.

V gene TRBV5-4 combines with J gene TRBJ2-3; possible D gene TRBD2, 6 bases. The CDR3 loop spans 17 amino acids. The germline V gene encodes CDR1 SGHNT and CDR2 YYREEE (reference sequence). Trimming pared 0 bases from V and 6 bases from J, leaving 20 bases between. CDR3 sequence reads: CASSLARPTHGGDTQYF. CDR3 nucleotides: TGTGCCAGCAGCTTGGCCCGCCCGACACACGGAGGGGATACGCAGTATTTT.

V gene TRBV18 combines with J gene TRBJ2-1, with TRBD1 matching over 7 bases. The junction had 4 bases not matched to a gene; V was cut back by 2 bases and J by 3 bases. The CDR3 covers 15 residues. Germline V gives CDR1 KGHSH, CDR2 LQKENI. CDR3 nucleotide sequence: TGTGCCAGCTCACCAACAGGGGTTAACTACAATGAGCAGTTCTTC. Its translation: CASSPTGVNYNEQFF.

V usage is TRBV7-2 and J usage is TRBJ2-1; 9 bases align to TRBD2. After removal of 0 bases from V and 8 bases from J, the junction contained 11 bases not matched to a gene. CDR3 size: 17 residues. The V gene's germline CDR1 is SGHTA and CDR2 FQGNSA. CDR3 sequence: CASSLAGGGSGGDEQFF. The CDR3 DNA is TGTGCCAGCAGCTTAGCCGGGGGCGGTAGCGGGGGCGATGAGCAGTTCTTC.

The chain is built from TRBV7-9 and TRBJ2-7; TRBD1 is a possible D gene (5 bases). The CDR3 spans 14 residues. Germline V lookup: CDR1 SEHNR, CDR2 FQNEAQ (reference sequence). V was shortened by 1 base and J by 2 bases, with 9 bases between the two germline ends. In DNA, the CDR3 is TGTGCCAGCAGCTTAGACAGGACGACCTACGAGCAGTACGTC. Translated: CASSLDRTTYEQYV.